This entry lists 28 T cell receptor beta chains sequenced from one sample in a study of response to subunit inactivated influenza vaccine. MiXCR, run by TCRdb on the RT-PCR reads, gives a single entry per CDR3 protein. The sample comprises around 760,000 distinct CDR3 sequences, approximately 13% of which are singletons, and 6% to 7% rests with the top ten. Here the sequenced sample was PBMCs from blood, taken 14 to 15 days before vaccination. These receptors were taken from a man aged 50-60 years who received an inactivated influenza vaccine.

This chain connects TRBV10-3 to TRBJ2-5, with D tentatively TRBD1 or TRBD2 (5 bases each). CDR3 length: 14 amino acids. In germline, CDR1 is ENHRY, CDR2 SYGVKD. V was shortened by 4 bases and J by 4 bases, with 13 bases between the two germline ends. The CDR3 is CAISAGSGAETQYF. CDR3 nucleotides: TGTGCCATCAGTGCGGGGAGTGGGGCAGAGACCCAGTACTTC.

This clonotype has just a few counts. The genes are TRBV27 and TRBJ2-7; D not resolved. Trimming pared 3 bases from V and 5 bases from J, leaving 11 bases between. The CDR3 extends over 13 amino acids. Germline V lookup: CDR1 MNHEY, CDR2 SMNVEV (reference sequence). CDR3 nucleotide sequence: TGTGCCAGCAGTTTTGGTTCCGGAAACGAGCAGTACTTC. This encodes CASSFGSGNEQYF.

The rearrangement uses TRBV7-8 and TRBJ2-1; D is ambiguous. Trimming took 1 base from V and 2 from J, leaving 9 bases between them. This CDR3 region has 15 residues. Germline values: CDR1 SGHVS, CDR2 FQNEAQ. The CDR3 region is CASSLEIPAYNEQFF. The CDR3 nucleotides read TGTGCCAGCAGCTTAGAGATTCCCGCCTACAATGAGCAGTTCTTC.

The chain combines TRBV5-1 with TRBJ2-5, with 8 nucleotides matching TRBD2. The V gene end was trimmed by 5 bases and the J gene end by 2 bases; junction bases not matched to a gene: 8. Per the germline V gene, CDR1 is SGHRS and CDR2 is YFSETQ. The CDR3 consists of 15 residues. As DNA, the CDR3 is TGCGCCAGCAGGAAGCGGGGGCCCTCTCAAGAGACCCAGTACTTC. This codes for CASRKRGPSQETQYF.

This clonotype was detected a few times. V is TRBV4-3 and J is TRBJ2-7, with 7 bases matching TRBD1. The junction had 10 bases not matched to a gene; V was cut back by 4 bases and J by 1 base. Germline V gene sequence: CDR1 LGHNA, CDR2 YSLEER. The CDR3 runs to 16 residues. CDR3 nucleotides: TGCGCCAGCAGCCGGAACCTCGGGGACAGTTCCTACGAGCAGTACTTC. This gives the protein CASSRNLGDSSYEQYF.

The rearrangement links TRBV12-3 or TRBV12-4 to TRBJ2-7; tentative D call: TRBD2 (5 bases). CDR3 length: 14 residues. V gave up 5 bases and J gave up 5 bases, with 16 bases separating them. The DNA for the CDR3 is TGTGCCAGCAGTCCTTTGACTACTCTGAACGAGCAGTACTTC. Translated: CASSPLTTLNEQYF.

The chain uses TRBV6-2 or TRBV6-3 and TRBJ1-1; a weak D match, TRBD1 (6 bases). Germline CDR1 is MNHEY and CDR2 is SVGEGT. CDR3 length: 16 residues. V was shortened by 5 bases and J by 0 bases, with 16 bases between the two germline ends. CDR3 region: CASSQTPGHLNTEAFF. Written as DNA, the CDR3 is TGTGCCAGCAGTCAAACACCGGGACACCTGAACACTGAAGCTTTCTTT.

This clonotype was seen ten or more times. This rearrangement joins TRBV5-1 to TRBJ1-1; the D is unclear. CDR3 length: 13 amino acids. V was trimmed by 7 bases and J by 0 bases, leaving 10 bases between them. Germline assignment: CDR1 SGHRS and CDR2 YFSETQ. The CDR3 is CASGRTVNTEAFF. CDR3 sequence (DNA): TGCGCCAGCGGGCGAACAGTGAACACTGAAGCTTTCTTT.

Many counts were recorded for this clonotype. The chain has TRBV20-1 and TRBJ1-5, with TRBD1 matching 9 bases. Germline V gene data show CDR1 as DFQATT and CDR2 as SNEGSKA (reference sequence). V gave up 2 bases and J gave up 5 bases; unmatched junction bases: 4. CDR3 length: 14 amino acids. In DNA, the CDR3 is TGCAGTGCTAGAACGACAGGGGGTTATCAGCCCCAGCATTTT. The encoded protein is CSARTTGGYQPQHF.

The CDR3 here is CASSPTTSGGAETQYF. Written as DNA, the CDR3 is TGTGCCAGCAGTCCCACGACTAGCGGGGGGGCGGAGACCCAGTACTTC. V is TRBV2 and J is TRBJ2-5, with TRBD2 matching 14 bases. The CDR3 sequence is 16 residues long. The germline V gene encodes CDR1 SNHLY and CDR2 FYNNEI. V shed 5 bases and J 5 bases; nucleotides not matched to a gene: 7.

The V call is TRBV20-1, the J call TRBJ1-4, with D perhaps TRBD1 (5 bases). Germline V gives CDR1 DFQATT, CDR2 SNEGSKA (reference sequence). The ends were cut back, 8 bases at V and 2 bases at J, with 18 bases in the middle. This CDR3 has 15 residues. This chain's CDR3 is CSTRQLGVTNEKLFF. The CDR3 DNA reads TGCAGTACTCGCCAGTTAGGGGTGACTAATGAAAAACTGTTTTTT.

This clonotype was seen ten or more times. The rearrangement links TRBV12-3 or TRBV12-4 to TRBJ2-7; D not resolved. V was cut by 2 bases and J by 3 bases, with 2 bases left in between. The CDR3 covers 11 residues. The CDR3 reads CASSLFYEQYF. CDR3 bases: TGTGCCAGCAGTTTATTCTACGAGCAGTACTTC.

This clonotype was counted only a few times. The rearrangement joins TRBV24-1 to TRBJ1-2; D remains unclear. This CDR3 comprises 14 residues. Germline V CDR1 and CDR2: KGHDR, SFDVKD. Trimming left V 4 bases short and J 1 base short, with 9 bases between. This chain's CDR3 is CATSDRRNNYGYTF. CDR3 DNA: TGTGCCACCAGTGACCGCAGAAATAACTATGGCTACACCTTC.

In this sample, this clonotype turned up a few times. The rearrangement joins TRBV12-3 or TRBV12-4 to TRBJ2-2, with TRBD2 identical over 8 bases. The V and J ends lost 0 bases and 6 bases, in that order; junction bases with no gene match: 3. The CDR3 length is 15 residues. CDR3 loop: CASSLARGVPGELFF. The CDR3 nucleotides read TGTGCCAGCAGTTTAGCGCGGGGGGTCCCCGGGGAGCTGTTTTTT.

The CDR3 spells CASSLRWTGKETQYF. The CDR3 DNA is TGCGCCAGCAGCTTGCGGTGGACAGGGAAGGAGACCCAGTACTTC. The chain uses TRBV5-1 and TRBJ2-5, with TRBD1 matching 8 bases. The germline V gene has CDR1 SGHRS and CDR2 YFSETQ. V lost 1 base to trimming and J lost 5 bases; unmatched junction nucleotides: 7. CDR3 length equals 15 residues.

This clonotype came up a few times. The chain is built from TRBV5-1 and TRBJ2-7; D may match TRBD1 or TRBD2 (5 bases each). The CDR3 is 13 amino acids. Germline assignment: CDR1 SGHRS and CDR2 YFSETQ. The germline V and J ends were trimmed by 4 bases and 9 bases, with 17 bases remaining between them. CDR3 region: CASSIRDHEGQYF. In nucleotides, the CDR3 is TGCGCCAGCAGCATCCGGGACCACGAGGGGCAGTACTTC.

V gene TRBV4-3 combines with J gene TRBJ1-4; D remains ambiguous. V was cut by 5 bases and J by 5 bases, with 15 bases left in between. Germline CDR1 and CDR2: LGHNA and YSLEER. This CDR3 is 15 amino acids long. This CDR3 is CASSFNGDSNEKLFF. The CDR3 region has the DNA TGCGCCAGCAGCTTTAACGGCGACTCCAATGAAAAACTGTTTTTT.

The chain recombines TRBV4-2 with TRBJ2-1; D remains ambiguous. Germline V gene lookup returns CDR1 LGHNA and CDR2 YNFKEQ. The ends were cut back, 1 base at V and 0 bases at J, with 13 bases in the middle. The CDR3 covers 17 residues. The CDR3 DNA reads as TGTGCCAGCAGCCAAGGCCAAGGAGCGAGCTCCTACAATGAGCAGTTCTTC. Its translation: CASSQGQGASSYNEQFF.

This clonotype appeared many times. The chain couples TRBV5-6 to TRBJ1-1; TRBD1 aligns across 7 bases. Per the germline V gene, CDR1 is SGHDT and CDR2 is YYEEEE. Unmatched junction bases numbered 11, after V lost 1 base and J lost 11 bases. The CDR3 has 14 amino acids. In nucleotides, the CDR3 is TGTGCCAGCAGCTTGAATAGGGGGCCAAGGAAGGCTTTCTTT. Its protein product is CASSLNRGPRKAFF.

The chain links TRBV16 to TRBJ1-1; D ambiguous. With 5 bases removed from V and 0 bases from J, the gap between germline ends came to 10 bases. This CDR3 has 14 residues. CDR1 and CDR2 (germline): KGHSY, FQNENV. The CDR3 loop is CASSNPQVNTEAFF. CDR3 coding DNA: TGTGCCAGCAGCAATCCGCAGGTGAACACTGAAGCTTTCTTT.

This clonotype has a count of ten or more. The CDR3 bases are TGTGCCAGCAGCCGCCTGACCACAGATACGCAGTATTTT. Its protein product is CASSRLTTDTQYF. The chain recombines TRBV7-9 with TRBJ2-3, with D unclear. Germline V gene sequence: CDR1 SEHNR, CDR2 FQNEAQ (reference sequence). The CDR3 covers 13 residues. V was cut by 5 bases and J by 2 bases, with 8 bases left in between.

In its sample, this clonotype was seen many times. This rearrangement joins TRBV5-5 to TRBJ2-1; no firm D call. Germline CDR1 SGHKS, CDR2 YYEKEE (reference sequence). The germline V and J ends were trimmed by 4 bases and 6 bases, with 14 bases remaining between them. The CDR3 is made up of 14 amino acids. CDR3 DNA sequence: TGTGCCAGCAGCACAGAAGAACTCGCCAATGAGCAGTTCTTC. Protein sequence: CASSTEELANEQFF.

The chain links TRBV6-2 or TRBV6-3 to TRBJ2-1; 7 bases agree with TRBD2. Germline lookup yields CDR1 MNHEY and CDR2 SVGEGT. The ends lost 0 bases at V and 8 bases at J; junction bases unmatched: 16. This CDR3 region has 18 residues. The CDR3, as DNA: TGTGCCAGCAGTTACTCGAGTATAGGGCGGGAGTCTTGGGATGAGCAGTTCTTC. Its protein product is CASSYSSIGRESWDEQFF.

This rearrangement joins TRBV29-1 to TRBJ2-4, with 16 bases aligning to TRBD2. The junction had 10 bases not matched to a gene; V was cut back by 7 bases and J by 1 base. Germline values: CDR1 SQVTM, CDR2 ANQGSEA. This CDR3 has 18 amino acids. The CDR3 DNA reads TGCAGCGCTGGATGGGGACTAGCGGGAGGGACCGCCAAAAACATTCAGTACTTC. The encoded protein is CSAGWGLAGGTAKNIQYF.

The chain joins TRBV10-2 to TRBJ2-1; 11 nucleotides agree with TRBD2. CDR3 size: 14 residues. Germline-derived CDR1 and CDR2 are WSHSY and SAAADI. The V gene end was trimmed by 7 bases and the J gene end by 8 bases; junction bases not matched to a gene: 7. The CDR3: CASKQLAGAYEQFF. The CDR3 coding sequence is TGCGCCAGCAAACAACTAGCGGGGGCCTATGAGCAGTTCTTC.

This clonotype was detected only a few times. This sequence joins TRBV2 and TRBJ2-2, with a possible D match to TRBD2 (6 bases). Germline V gene sequence: CDR1 SNHLY, CDR2 FYNNEI. V shed 7 bases and J shed 4 bases, with 13 bases lying between them. The CDR3 totals 14 residues. CDR3 nucleotide sequence: TGTGCCAGCACCCCCGGGGGTTCCACCGGGGAGCTGTTTTTT. Translated: CASTPGGSTGELFF.

This clonotype was observed a few times. This chain uses TRBV5-1 with TRBJ2-7; possibly TRBD2 for D (5 bases). V was shortened by 1 base and J by 5 bases, with 13 bases between the two germline ends. The CDR3 sequence is 14 residues long. Germline V gives CDR1 SGHRS, CDR2 YFSETQ. CDR3 coding DNA: TGCGCCAGCAGCTTGAGAGGGAAGGAGCACGAGCAGTACTTC. Translated, it gives CASSLRGKEHEQYF.

The V gene is TRBV29-1, the J gene TRBJ2-5; D perhaps matches TRBD2 (5 bases). The CDR3 is 12 amino acids. In germline, CDR1 is SQVTM, CDR2 ANQGSEA. Trimming removed 7 bases from V and 5 bases from J, with 14 bases in between. The CDR3 region is CSGVGSDETQYF. The CDR3 DNA reads as TGCAGCGGAGTGGGGAGCGACGAGACCCAGTACTTC.